These T cell receptor beta chains were read from a single sample in a study of blood T cell repertoires in COVID-19. Only in-frame clones appear in the TCRdb table, and some are missing; sequencing was by immunoSEQ multiplex PCR. The sample records roughly 90,000 clones, roughly nine tenths being singletons. Sequences were obtained from peripheral blood. Every receptor here comes from a middle-aged man with acute or convalescent COVID-19. Both conserved end residues are part of each CDR3. D genes are given only for firm matches.

V gene: TRBV7-2
D gene: -
J gene: TRBJ1-4
CDR3 DNA: TGTGCCAGCAGCTTAGGAGTCGGGGAAAAACTGTTTTTT
CDR3 protein: CASSLGVGEKLFF

V gene: TRBV20-1
D gene: TRBD1
J gene: TRBJ1-2
CDR3 DNA: TGCAGTGCCACAGGGGATGGCTACACCTTC
CDR3 protein: CSATGDGYTF

V gene: TRBV7-7
D gene: TRBD2
J gene: TRBJ2-1
CDR3 DNA: TGTGCCAGCAGCCAGGGCGGGAGGGATGAGCAGTTCTTC
CDR3 protein: CASSQGGRDEQFF

V gene: TRBV5-1
D gene: TRBD1
J gene: TRBJ1-2
CDR3 DNA: TGCGCCAGCAGCTCCGGACAGGGGGCGGAGAACTATGGCTACACCTTC
CDR3 protein: CASSSGQGAENYGYTF

V gene: TRBV24-1
D gene: -
J gene: TRBJ1-2
CDR3 DNA: TGTGCCACCAGTGTTGGTGAGGCGCGTGGCTACACCTTC
CDR3 protein: CATSVGEARGYTF

V gene: TRBV28
D gene: TRBD2
J gene: TRBJ2-3
CDR3 DNA: TGTGCCAGCAGTGAATGGACTAGCGGGAGCACAGATACGCAGTATTTT
CDR3 protein: CASSEWTSGSTDTQYF

V gene: TRBV28
D gene: TRBD2
J gene: TRBJ2-5
CDR3 DNA: TGTGCCAGCAGTTTGCTCCTACCGACTAGCGGGAGGGGGGAGACCCAGTACTTC
CDR3 protein: CASSLLLPTSGRGETQYF

V gene: TRBV5-6
D gene: -
J gene: TRBJ2-5
CDR3 DNA: TGTGCCAGCAGCTTGCGTCAGGGGCGAGAGACCCAGTACTTC
CDR3 protein: CASSLRQGRETQYF

V gene: TRBV5-6
D gene: TRBD2
J gene: TRBJ2-7
CDR3 DNA: TGTGCCAGCAGTTCCGGGACTAGCCCCAGGGACTTC
CDR3 protein: CASSSGTSPRDF

V gene: TRBV10-3
D gene: TRBD1
J gene: TRBJ1-2
CDR3 DNA: TGTGCCATCAGCGCGGGACAGGGAAGGGACCGCTATGGCTACACCTTC
CDR3 protein: CAISAGQGRDRYGYTF

V gene: TRBV9
D gene: -
J gene: TRBJ1-1
CDR3 DNA: TGTGCCAGCAGCCTGACAGTGAACACTGAAGCTTTCTTT
CDR3 protein: CASSLTVNTEAFF